The source of this T cell receptor (beta chain) is a study of blood T cells in healthy people across ages. Germline loops: CDR1 MNHNS, CDR2 SASEGT. The length of the CDR3 is 17 residues. The V and J ends lost 4 bases and 5 bases, in that order; junction bases with no gene match: 12. This clonotype has only a few counts. Primed by a sample-barcoded 5' primer and a J-beta primer mix, a second PCR proceeded for 7 to 11 cycles. A template-switch adaptor with 12 random nucleotides tagged each cDNA molecule. TCRdb reprocessed the 5' RACE reads via MiXCR and lists one record per CDR3 protein. The sample lists about 970,000 distinct CDR3 sequences, roughly half occurring once. Aged about 6 to 95, donors were systemically healthy Caucasians from Russia.

Sequencing was performed on blood. The TCR originated in a woman aged 60-75 years in good health. The chain combines TRBV6-1 with TRBJ2-3; 10 bases line up with TRBD2. The CDR3 nucleotides read TGTGCCAGCAGTGGAAGGACTAGCGGCCGATCGGGAGATACGCAGTATTTT. Protein product: CASSGRTSGRSGDTQYF.